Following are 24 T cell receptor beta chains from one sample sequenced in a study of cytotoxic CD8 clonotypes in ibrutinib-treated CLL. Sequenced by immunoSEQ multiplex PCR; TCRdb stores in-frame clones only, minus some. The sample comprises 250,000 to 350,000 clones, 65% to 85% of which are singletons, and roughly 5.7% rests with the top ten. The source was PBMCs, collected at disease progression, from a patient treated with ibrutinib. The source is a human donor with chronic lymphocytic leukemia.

CDR3 coding DNA: TGTGCCTGGACCCTAGAGACTGAAGCTTTCTTT. It is translated as CAWTLETEAFF. The V gene is TRBV30, the J gene TRBJ1-1, with D unclear. V lost 4 bases and J 5 bases, leaving 8 bases between the germline ends. The CDR3 is 11 amino acids. CDR1 and CDR2 (germline): GTSNPN, SVGIG (reference sequence).

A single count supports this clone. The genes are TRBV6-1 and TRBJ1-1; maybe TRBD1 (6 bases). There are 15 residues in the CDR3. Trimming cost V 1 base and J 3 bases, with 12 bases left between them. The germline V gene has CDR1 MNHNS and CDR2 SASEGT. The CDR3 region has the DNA TGTGCCAGCAGTGAAGGCCCGGGGGGCGACACTGAAGCTTTCTTT. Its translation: CASSEGPGGDTEAFF.

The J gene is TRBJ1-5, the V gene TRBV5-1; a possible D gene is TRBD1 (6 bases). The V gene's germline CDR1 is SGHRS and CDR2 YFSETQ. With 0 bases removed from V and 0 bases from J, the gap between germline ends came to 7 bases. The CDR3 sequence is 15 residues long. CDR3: CASSLAGASNQPQHF. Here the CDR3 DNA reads TGCGCCAGCAGCTTGGCAGGGGCTAGCAATCAGCCCCAGCATTTT.

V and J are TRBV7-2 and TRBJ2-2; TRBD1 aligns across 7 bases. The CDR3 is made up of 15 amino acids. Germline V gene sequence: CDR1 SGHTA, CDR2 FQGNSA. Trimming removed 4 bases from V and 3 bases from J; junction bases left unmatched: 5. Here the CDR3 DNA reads TGTGCCAGCAGCTCAACAGGGGCCGACACCGGGGAGCTGTTTTTT. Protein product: CASSSTGADTGELFF.

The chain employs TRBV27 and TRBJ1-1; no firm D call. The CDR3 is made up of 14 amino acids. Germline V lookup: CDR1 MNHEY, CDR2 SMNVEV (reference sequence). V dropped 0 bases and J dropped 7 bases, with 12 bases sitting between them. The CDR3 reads CASSLSTTRGEAFF. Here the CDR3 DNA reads TGTGCCAGCAGTTTATCGACGACTCGGGGTGAAGCTTTCTTT.

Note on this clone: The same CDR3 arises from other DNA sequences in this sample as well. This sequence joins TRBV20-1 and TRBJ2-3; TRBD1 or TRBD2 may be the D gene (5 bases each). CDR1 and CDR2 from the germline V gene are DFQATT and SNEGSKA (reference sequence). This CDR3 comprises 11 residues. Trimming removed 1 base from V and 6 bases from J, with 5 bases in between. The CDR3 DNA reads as TGCAGTGCTAGAGGGGGGGATACGCAGTATTTT. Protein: CSARGGDTQYF.

CDR3 in amino acids: CASSETFTGEGTGELFF. Here the CDR3 DNA reads TGTGCCAGCAGTGAGACCTTCACAGGGGAGGGCACCGGGGAGCTGTTTTTT. V gene TRBV2 combines with J gene TRBJ2-2; either TRBD1 or TRBD2 may fit D (7 bases each). Per germline, CDR1 SNHLY and CDR2 FYNNEI. V was trimmed by 3 bases and J by 4 bases, leaving 18 bases between them. The CDR3 is 17 amino acids.

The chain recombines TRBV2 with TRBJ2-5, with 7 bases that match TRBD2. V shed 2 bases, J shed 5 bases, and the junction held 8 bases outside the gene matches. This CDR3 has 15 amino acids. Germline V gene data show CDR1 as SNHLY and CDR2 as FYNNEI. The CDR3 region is CASSENQPRGETQYF. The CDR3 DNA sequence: TGTGCCAGCAGTGAAAATCAGCCGCGGGGGGAGACCCAGTACTTC.

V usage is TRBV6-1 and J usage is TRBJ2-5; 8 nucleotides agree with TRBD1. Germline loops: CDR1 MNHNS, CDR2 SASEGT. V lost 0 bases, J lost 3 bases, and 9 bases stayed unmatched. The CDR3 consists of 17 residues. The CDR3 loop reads CASSEARTGFSKETQYF. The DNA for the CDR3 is TGTGCCAGCAGTGAAGCGAGGACAGGGTTCTCGAAAGAGACCCAGTACTTC.

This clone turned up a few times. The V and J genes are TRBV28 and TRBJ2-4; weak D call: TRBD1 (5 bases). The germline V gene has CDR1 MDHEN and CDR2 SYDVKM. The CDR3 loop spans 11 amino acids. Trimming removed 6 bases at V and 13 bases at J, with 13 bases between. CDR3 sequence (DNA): TGTGCCAGCAGCCGGGCAACAGGACAGTACTTC. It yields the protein CASSRATGQYF.

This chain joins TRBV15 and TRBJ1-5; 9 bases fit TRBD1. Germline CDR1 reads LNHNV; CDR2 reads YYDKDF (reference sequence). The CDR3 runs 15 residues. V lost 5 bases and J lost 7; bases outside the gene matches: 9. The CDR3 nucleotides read TGTGCCACCAGCTACCGGGACAGGGCCGTACAGCCCCAGCATTTT. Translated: CATSYRDRAVQPQHF.

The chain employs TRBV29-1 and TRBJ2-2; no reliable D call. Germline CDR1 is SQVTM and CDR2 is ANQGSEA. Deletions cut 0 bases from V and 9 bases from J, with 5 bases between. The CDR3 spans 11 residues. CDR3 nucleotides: TGCAGCGTTGAAGATTCGCGGGAGCTGTTTTTT. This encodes CSVEDSRELFF.

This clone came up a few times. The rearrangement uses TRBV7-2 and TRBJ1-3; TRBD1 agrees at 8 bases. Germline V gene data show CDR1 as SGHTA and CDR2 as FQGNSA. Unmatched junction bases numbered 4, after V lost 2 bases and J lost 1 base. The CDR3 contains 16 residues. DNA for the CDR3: TGTGCCAGCAGCTTATGGACAGGGACTTCTGGAAACACCATATATTTT. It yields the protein CASSLWTGTSGNTIYF.

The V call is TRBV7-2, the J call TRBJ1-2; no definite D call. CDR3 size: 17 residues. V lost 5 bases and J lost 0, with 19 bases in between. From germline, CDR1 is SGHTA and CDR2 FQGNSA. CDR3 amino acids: CASSAFPRLLTNYGYTF. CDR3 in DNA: TGTGCCAGCAGCGCATTTCCCCGACTCCTTACTAACTATGGCTACACCTTC.

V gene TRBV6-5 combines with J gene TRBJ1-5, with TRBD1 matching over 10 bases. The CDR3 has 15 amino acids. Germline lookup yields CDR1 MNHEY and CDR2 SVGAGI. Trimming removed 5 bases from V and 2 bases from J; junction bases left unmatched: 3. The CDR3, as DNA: TGTGCCAGCAGTGGACAGGGGGTGGGCAATCAGCCCCAGCATTTT. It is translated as CASSGQGVGNQPQHF.

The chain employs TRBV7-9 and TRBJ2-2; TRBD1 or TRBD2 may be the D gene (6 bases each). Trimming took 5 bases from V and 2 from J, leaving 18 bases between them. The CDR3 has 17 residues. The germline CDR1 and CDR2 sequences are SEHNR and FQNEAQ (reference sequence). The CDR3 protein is CASSVRRGGLNTGELFF. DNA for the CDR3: TGTGCCAGCAGCGTACGACGAGGGGGGCTAAACACCGGGGAGCTGTTTTTT.

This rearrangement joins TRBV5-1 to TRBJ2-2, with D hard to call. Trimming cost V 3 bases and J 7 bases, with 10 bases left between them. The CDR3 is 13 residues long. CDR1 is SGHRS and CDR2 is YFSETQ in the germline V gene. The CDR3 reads CASSSNRGGELFF. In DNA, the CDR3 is TGCGCCAGCAGCTCAAATCGAGGCGGGGAGCTGTTTTTT.

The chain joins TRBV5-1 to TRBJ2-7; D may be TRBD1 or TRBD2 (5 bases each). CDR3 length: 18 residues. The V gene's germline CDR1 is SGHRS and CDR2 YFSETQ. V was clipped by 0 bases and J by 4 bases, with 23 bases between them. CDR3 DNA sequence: TGCGCCAGCAGCTTGGCCCCTTCTCGGGACGGTCTAGGGTACGAGCAGTACTTC. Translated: CASSLAPSRDGLGYEQYF.

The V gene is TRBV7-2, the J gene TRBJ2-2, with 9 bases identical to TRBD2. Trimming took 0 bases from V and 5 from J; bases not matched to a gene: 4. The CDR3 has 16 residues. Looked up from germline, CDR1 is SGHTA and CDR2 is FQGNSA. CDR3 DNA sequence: TGTGCCAGCAGCTTAGCGTCAGGACTAGCGACCGGGGAGCTGTTTTTT. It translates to CASSLASGLATGELFF.

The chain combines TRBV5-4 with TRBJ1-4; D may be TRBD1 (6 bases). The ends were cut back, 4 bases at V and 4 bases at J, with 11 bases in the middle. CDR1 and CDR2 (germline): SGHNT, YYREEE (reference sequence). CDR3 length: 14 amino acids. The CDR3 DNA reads TGTGCCAGCAGCGAGGGACAAGTTAATGAAAAACTGTTTTTT. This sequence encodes CASSEGQVNEKLFF.

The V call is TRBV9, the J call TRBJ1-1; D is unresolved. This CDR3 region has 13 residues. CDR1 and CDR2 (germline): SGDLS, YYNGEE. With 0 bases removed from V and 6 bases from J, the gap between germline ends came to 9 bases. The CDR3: CASSVVLSSEAFF. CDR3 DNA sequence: TGTGCCAGCAGCGTAGTTCTGAGTTCTGAAGCTTTCTTT.

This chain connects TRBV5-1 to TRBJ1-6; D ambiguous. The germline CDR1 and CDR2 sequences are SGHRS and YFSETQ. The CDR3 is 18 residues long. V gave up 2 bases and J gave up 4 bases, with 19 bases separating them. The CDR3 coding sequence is TGCGCCAGCAGCTTTACGACCCAGTCGTTGGCTTATAATTCACCCCTCCACTTT. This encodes CASSFTTQSLAYNSPLHF.

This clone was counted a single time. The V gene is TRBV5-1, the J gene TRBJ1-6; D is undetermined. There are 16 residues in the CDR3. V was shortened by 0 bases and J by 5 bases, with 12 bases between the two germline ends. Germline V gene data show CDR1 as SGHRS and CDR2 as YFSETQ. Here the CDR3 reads CASSLELPGHNSPLHF. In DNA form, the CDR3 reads TGCGCCAGCAGCTTGGAATTGCCAGGCCATAATTCACCCCTCCACTTT.

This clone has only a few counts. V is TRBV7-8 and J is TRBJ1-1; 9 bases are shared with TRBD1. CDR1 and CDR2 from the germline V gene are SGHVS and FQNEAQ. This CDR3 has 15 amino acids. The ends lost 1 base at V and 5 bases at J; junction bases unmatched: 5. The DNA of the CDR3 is TGTGCCAGCAGCTTAGTACAGGGGGCACAGACTGAAGCTTTCTTT. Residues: CASSLVQGAQTEAFF.